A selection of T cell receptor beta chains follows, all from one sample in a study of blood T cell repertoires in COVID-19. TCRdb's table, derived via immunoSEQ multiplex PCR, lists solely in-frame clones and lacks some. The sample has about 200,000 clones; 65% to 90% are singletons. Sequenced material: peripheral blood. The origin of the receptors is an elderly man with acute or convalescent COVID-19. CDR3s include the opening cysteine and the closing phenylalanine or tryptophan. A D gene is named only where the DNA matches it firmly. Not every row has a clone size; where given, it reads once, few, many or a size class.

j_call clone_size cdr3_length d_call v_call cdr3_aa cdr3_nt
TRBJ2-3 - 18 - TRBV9 CASSAPAVVLAPPDTQYF TGTGCCAGCAGCGCCCCTGCCGTCGTCCTAGCGCCCCCAGATACGCAGTATTTT
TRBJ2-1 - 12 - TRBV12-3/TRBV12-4 CASSFSRNKQFF TGTGCCAGCAGTTTCTCCAGGAATAAGCAGTTCTTC
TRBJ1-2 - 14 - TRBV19 CASSPQGRDYGYTF TGTGCCAGTAGTCCACAGGGAAGAGACTATGGCTACACCTTC
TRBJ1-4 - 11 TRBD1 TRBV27 CATGTYEKLFF TGTGCGACAGGGACCTATGAAAAACTGTTTTTT
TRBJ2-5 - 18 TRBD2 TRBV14 CASSHGLADIWAQETQYF TGTGCCAGCAGCCACGGACTAGCGGACATATGGGCCCAAGAGACCCAGTACTTC
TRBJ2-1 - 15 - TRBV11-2 CASSLVAGSYNEQFF TGTGCCAGCAGCTTAGTCGCAGGGTCCTACAATGAGCAGTTCTTC
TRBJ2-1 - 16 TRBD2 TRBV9 CASSPLSGSSYNEQFF TGTGCCAGCAGCCCGCTAAGCGGGAGCTCCTACAATGAGCAGTTCTTC
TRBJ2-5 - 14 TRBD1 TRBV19 CASSDRGGEETQYF TGTGCCAGTAGCGACAGGGGAGGAGAAGAGACCCAGTACTTC
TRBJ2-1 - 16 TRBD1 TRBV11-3 CASSSSTGGSYNEQFF TGTGCCAGCAGCTCTTCGACAGGGGGCTCCTACAATGAGCAGTTCTTC
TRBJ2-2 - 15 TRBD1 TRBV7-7 CASSTGTVNTGELFF TGTGCCAGCAGCACCGGGACAGTGAACACCGGGGAGCTGTTTTTT
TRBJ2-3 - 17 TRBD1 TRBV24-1 CATSDQNDRVDTDTQYF TGTGCCACCAGTGATCAAAATGACAGGGTTGACACAGATACGCAGTATTTT
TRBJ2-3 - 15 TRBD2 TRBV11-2 CASSSSGRRADTQYF TGTGCCAGCAGTTCTAGCGGGAGGCGGGCAGATACGCAGTATTTT
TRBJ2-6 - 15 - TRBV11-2 CASSLVRAGANVLTF TGTGCCAGCAGCTTAGTGCGGGCTGGGGCCAACGTCCTGACTTTC
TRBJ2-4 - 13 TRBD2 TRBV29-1 CSARGEAKNIQYF TGCAGCGCACGGGGGGAGGCCAAAAACATTCAGTACTTC
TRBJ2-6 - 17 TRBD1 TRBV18 CASSPQTGSAGANVLTF TGTGCCAGCTCACCACAGACAGGGTCTGCGGGGGCCAACGTCCTGACTTTC
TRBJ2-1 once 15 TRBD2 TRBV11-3 CASSGATSGSVEQFF TGTGCCAGCAGCGGCGCGACTAGCGGGAGTGTGGAGCAGTTCTTC
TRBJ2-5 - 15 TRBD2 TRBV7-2 CASSPSGGTAETQYF TGTGCCAGCAGCCCCTCGGGAGGGACGGCAGAGACCCAGTACTTC
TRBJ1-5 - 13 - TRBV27 CASSFAGTQPQHF TGTGCCAGCAGTTTTGCGGGGACCCAGCCCCAGCATTTT
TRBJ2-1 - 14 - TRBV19 CASNRAGPWDEQFF TGTGCCAGTAATAGAGCGGGCCCCTGGGATGAGCAGTTCTTC
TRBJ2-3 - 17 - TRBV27 CASRSDLQGARVHTQYF TGTGCCAGCAGGTCCGATTTACAGGGCGCAAGGGTTCATACGCAGTATTTT
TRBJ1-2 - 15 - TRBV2 CASRERDTANYGYTF TGTGCCAGCAGGGAACGGGACACGGCCAACTATGGCTACACCTTC
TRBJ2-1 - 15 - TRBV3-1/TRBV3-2 CASSPRGRVVNEQFF TGTGCCAGCAGCCCAAGAGGGAGAGTGGTAAATGAGCAGTTCTTC
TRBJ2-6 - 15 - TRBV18 CASSPGEFGANVLTF TGTGCCAGCTCACCAGGGGAGTTTGGGGCCAACGTCCTGACTTTC
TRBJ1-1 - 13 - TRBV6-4 CASSEQENTEAFF TGTGCCAGCAGTGAACAGGAGAACACTGAAGCTTTCTTT
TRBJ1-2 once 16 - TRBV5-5 CASSRGGEGLGYGYTF TGTGCCAGCAGCCGAGGCGGGGAGGGGCTGGGCTATGGCTACACCTTC
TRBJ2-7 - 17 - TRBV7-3 CASSDTHPTGRSYEQYF TGTGCCAGCAGCGATACTCACCCGACAGGGAGGTCCTACGAGCAGTACTTC
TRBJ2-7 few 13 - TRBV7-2 CASSLASTYEQYF TGTGCCAGCAGCTTAGCGTCAACCTACGAGCAGTACTTC
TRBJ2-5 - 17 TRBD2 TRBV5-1 CASSLGLAGASLKTQYF TGCGCCAGCAGCTTAGGACTAGCGGGAGCCAGCTTAAAGACCCAGTACTTC
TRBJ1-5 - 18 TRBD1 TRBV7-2 CASSEPRDKQGSNQPQHF TGTGCCAGCAGCGAACCGAGGGACAAACAGGGGAGCAATCAGCCCCAGCATTTT
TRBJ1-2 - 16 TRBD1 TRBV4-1 CASSQDIARGLEGYTF TGCGCCAGCAGCCAAGATATCGCCAGGGGGTTGGAGGGCTACACCTTC
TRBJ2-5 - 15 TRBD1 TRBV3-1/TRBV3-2 CASSQAFRGQETQYF TGTGCCAGCAGCCAAGCCTTCAGGGGGCAAGAGACCCAGTACTTC
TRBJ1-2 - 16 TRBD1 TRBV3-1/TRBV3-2 CASSPGQGRHLGGYTF TGTGCCAGCAGTCCGGGACAGGGGCGACACCTGGGAGGCTACACCTTC
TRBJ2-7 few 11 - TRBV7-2 CASSLTSEQYF TGTGCCAGTTCCCTCACGAGCGAGCAGTACTTC
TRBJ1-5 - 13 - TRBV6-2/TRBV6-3 CASSYRLYQPQHF TGTGCCAGCAGTTACCGACTCTATCAGCCCCAGCATTTT
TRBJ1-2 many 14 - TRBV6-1 CASSDFGGNYGYTF TGTGCCAGCAGTGATTTCGGCGGAAACTATGGCTACACCTTC
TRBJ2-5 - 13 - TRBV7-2 CASSLADMSTQYF TGTGCCAGCAGCTTAGCTGACATGTCGACCCAGTACTTC
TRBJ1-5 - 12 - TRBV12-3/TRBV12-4 CASRGGYRPQHF TGTGCCAGCCGTGGGGGGTATCGGCCCCAGCATTTT
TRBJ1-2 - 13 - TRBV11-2 CASKGQREGGYTF TGTGCCAGCAAAGGACAGAGAGAAGGGGGCTACACCTTC
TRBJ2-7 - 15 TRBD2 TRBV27 CASSLSSGRSYEQYF TGTGCCAGCAGCCTCTCTAGCGGGAGAAGCTACGAGCAGTACTTC